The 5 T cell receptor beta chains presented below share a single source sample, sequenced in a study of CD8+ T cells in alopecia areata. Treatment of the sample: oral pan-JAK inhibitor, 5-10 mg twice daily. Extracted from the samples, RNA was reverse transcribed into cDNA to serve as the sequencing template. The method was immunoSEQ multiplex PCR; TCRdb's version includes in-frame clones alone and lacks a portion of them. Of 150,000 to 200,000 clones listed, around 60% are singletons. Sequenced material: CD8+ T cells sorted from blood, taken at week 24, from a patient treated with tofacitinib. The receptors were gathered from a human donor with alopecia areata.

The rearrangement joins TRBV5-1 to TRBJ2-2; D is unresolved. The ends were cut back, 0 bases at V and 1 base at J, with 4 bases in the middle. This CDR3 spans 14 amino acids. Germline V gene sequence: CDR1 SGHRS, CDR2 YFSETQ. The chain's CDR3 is CASSLGENTGELFF. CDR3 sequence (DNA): TGCGCCAGCAGCTTGGGAGAGAACACCGGGGAGCTGTTTTTT. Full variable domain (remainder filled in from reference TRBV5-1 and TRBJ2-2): KAGVTQTPRYLIKTRGQQVTLSCSPISGHRSVSWYQQTPGQGLQFLFEYFSETQRNKGNFPGRFSGRQFSNSRSEMNVSTLELGDSALYLCASSLGENTGELFFGEGSRLTVL.

CDR3 sequence (DNA): TGTGCCAGCAGCTCCGCATTCACTGAAGCTTTCTTT. Its protein is CASSSAFTEAFF. The chain is built from TRBV11-3 and TRBJ1-1; D is unresolved. The CDR3 consists of 12 residues. Trimming left V 4 bases short and J 4 bases short, with 7 bases between. Germline V gene sequence: CDR1 SGHNT, CDR2 YENEEA.

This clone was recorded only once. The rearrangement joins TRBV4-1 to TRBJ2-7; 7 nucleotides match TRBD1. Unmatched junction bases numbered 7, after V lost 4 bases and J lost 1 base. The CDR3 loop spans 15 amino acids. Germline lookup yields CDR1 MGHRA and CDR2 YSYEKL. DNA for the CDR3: TGCGCCAGCAGCCGATCCTTGGACAGGTCCTACGAGCAGTACTTC. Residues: CASSRSLDRSYEQYF.

CDR3 amino acids: CAWSVGDAGGYEQYF. The CDR3, as DNA: TGTGCCTGGAGTGTAGGAGATGCAGGGGGCTACGAGCAGTACTTC. This chain connects TRBV30 to TRBJ2-7; 7 bases fit TRBD1. Germline CDR1 is GTSNPN and CDR2 is SVGIG (reference sequence). The CDR3 is 15 amino acids. Losses at the gene ends were 0 bases for V and 3 bases for J; bases not matched to a gene: 8.

Here the CDR3 reads CASSTYRDGELFF. CDR3 bases: TGTGCCAGCAGCACCTACAGGGACGGGGAGCTGTTTTTT. The chain uses TRBV13 and TRBJ2-2; D possibly corresponds to TRBD1 (6 bases). V lost 5 bases to trimming and J lost 7 bases, with 11 bases between them. CDR1 is PRHDT, CDR2 FYEKMQ, per germline (reference sequence). This CDR3 has 13 residues.